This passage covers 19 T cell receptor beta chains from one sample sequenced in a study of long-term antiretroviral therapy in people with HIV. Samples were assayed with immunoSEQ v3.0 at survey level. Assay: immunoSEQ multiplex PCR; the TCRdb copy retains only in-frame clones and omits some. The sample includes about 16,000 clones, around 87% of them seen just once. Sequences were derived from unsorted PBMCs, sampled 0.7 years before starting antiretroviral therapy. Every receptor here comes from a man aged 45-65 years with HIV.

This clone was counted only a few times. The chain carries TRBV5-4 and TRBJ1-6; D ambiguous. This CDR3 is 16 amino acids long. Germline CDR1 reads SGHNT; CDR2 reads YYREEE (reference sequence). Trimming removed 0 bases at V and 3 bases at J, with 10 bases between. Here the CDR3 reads CASSLVSGNYNSPLHF. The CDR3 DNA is TGTGCCAGCAGCTTGGTTTCAGGAAACTATAATTCACCCCTCCACTTT.

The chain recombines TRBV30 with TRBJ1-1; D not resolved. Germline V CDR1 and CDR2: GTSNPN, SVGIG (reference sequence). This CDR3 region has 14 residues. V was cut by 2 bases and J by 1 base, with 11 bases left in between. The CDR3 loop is CAWSYYIRNTEAFF. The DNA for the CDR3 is TGTGCCTGGAGTTATTATATCAGGAACACTGAAGCTTTCTTT.

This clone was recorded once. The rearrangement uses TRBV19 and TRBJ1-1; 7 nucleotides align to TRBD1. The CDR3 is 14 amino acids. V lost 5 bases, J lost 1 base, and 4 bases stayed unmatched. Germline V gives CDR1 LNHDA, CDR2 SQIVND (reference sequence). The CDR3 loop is CASSFTGENTEAFF. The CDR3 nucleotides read TGTGCCAGTAGTTTCACAGGGGAGAACACTGAAGCTTTCTTT.

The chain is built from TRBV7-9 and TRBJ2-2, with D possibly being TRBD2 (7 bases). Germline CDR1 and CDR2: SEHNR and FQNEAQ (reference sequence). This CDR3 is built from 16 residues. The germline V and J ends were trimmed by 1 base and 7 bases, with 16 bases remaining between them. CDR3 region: CASSLGTGGHLGELFF. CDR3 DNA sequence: TGTGCCAGCAGCTTAGGGACGGGGGGCCACCTCGGGGAGCTGTTTTTT.

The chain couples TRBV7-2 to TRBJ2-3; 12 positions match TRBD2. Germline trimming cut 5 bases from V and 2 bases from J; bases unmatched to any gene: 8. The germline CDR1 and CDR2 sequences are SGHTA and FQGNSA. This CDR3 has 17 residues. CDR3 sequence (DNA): TGTGCCAGCAGCCTTCGACTAGCGGGAGCTGACACAGATACGCAGTATTTT. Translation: CASSLRLAGADTDTQYF.

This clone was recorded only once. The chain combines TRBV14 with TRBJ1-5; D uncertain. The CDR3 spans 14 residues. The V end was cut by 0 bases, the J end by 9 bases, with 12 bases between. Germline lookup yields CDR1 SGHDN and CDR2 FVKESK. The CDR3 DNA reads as TGTGCCAGCAGCCAAGATCTACCCCCTTCGCCCCAGCATTTT. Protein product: CASSQDLPPSPQHF.

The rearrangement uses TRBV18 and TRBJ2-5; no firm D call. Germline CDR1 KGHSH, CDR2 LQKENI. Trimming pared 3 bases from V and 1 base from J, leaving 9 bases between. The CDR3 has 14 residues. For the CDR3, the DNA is TGTGCCAGCTCACCCGCAGCTATCCAAGAGACCCAGTACTTC. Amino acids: CASSPAAIQETQYF.

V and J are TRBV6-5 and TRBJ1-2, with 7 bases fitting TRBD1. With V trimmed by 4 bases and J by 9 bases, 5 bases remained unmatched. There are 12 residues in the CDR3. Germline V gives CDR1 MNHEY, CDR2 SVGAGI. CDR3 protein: CASSWDRSSYTF. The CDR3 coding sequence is TGTGCCAGCAGTTGGGACAGAAGTAGCTACACCTTC.

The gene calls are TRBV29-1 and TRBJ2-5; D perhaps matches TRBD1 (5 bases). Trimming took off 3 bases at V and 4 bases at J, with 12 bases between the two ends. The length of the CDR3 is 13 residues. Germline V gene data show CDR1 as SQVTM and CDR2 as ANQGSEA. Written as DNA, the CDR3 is TGCAGCGTTGATAAGACCCAGGGAGAGACCCAGTACTTC. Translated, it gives CSVDKTQGETQYF.

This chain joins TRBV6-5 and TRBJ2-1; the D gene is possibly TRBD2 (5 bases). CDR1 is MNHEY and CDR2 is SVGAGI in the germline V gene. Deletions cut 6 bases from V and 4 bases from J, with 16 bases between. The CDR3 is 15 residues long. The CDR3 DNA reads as TGTGCCAGCAGACCCCGCGGGCTGCCTTACAATGAGCAGTTCTTC. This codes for CASRPRGLPYNEQFF.

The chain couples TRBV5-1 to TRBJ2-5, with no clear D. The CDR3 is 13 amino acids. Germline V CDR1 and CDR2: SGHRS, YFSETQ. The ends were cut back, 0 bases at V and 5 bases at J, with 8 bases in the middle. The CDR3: CASSLAIRETQYF. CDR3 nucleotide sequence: TGCGCCAGCAGCTTGGCGATCAGGGAGACCCAGTACTTC.

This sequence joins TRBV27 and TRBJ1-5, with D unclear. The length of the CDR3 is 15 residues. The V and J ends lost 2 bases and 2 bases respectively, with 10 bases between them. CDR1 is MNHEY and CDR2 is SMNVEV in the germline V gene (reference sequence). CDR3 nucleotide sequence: TGTGCCAGCAGTTTAGTGGGGTATGGCAATCAGCCCCAGCATTTT. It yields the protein CASSLVGYGNQPQHF.

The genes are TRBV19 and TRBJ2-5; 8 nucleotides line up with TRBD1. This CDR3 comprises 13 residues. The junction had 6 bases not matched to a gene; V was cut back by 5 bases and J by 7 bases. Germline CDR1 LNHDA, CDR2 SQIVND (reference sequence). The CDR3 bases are TGTGCCAGTAGTGGGCAGGGGGCGTTGACCCAGTACTTC. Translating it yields CASSGQGALTQYF. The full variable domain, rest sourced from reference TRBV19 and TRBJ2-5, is DGGITQSPKYLFRKEGQNVTLSCEQNLNHDAMYWYRQDPGQGLRLIYYSQIVNDFQKGDIAEGYSVSREKKESFPLTVTSAQKNPTAFYLCASSGQGALTQYFGPGTRLLVL.

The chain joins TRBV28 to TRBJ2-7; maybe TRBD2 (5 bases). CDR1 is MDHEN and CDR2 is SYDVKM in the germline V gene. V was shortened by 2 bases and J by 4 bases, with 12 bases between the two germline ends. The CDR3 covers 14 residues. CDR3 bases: TGTGCCAGCAGTTTAATCGGGGAGTGGTACGAGCAGTACTTC. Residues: CASSLIGEWYEQYF. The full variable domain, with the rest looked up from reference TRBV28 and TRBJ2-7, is DVKVTQSSRYLVKRTGEKVFLECVQDMDHENMFWYRQDPGLGLRLIYFSYDVKMKEKGDIPEGYSVSREKKERFSLILESASTNQTSMYLCASSLIGEWYEQYFGPGTRLTVT.

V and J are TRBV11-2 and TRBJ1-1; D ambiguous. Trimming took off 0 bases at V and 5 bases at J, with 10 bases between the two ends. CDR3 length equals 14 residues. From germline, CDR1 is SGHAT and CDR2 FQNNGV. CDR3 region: CASSLDGSGTEAFF. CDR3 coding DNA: TGTGCCAGCAGCTTAGATGGCTCCGGGACTGAAGCTTTCTTT. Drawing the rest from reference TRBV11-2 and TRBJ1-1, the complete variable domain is EAGVAQSPRYKIIEKRQSVAFWCNPISGHATLYWYQQILGQGPKLLIQFQNNGVVDDSQLPKDRFSAERLKGVDSTLKIQPAKLEDSAVYLCASSLDGSGTEAFFGQGTRLTVV.

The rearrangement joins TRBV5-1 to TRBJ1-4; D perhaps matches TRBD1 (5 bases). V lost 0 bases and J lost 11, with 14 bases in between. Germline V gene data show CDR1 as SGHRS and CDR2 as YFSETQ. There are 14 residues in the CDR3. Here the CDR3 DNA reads TGCGCCAGCAGCTTGGGAGGGGAAGATTGGAAACTGTTTTTT. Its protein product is CASSLGGEDWKLFF. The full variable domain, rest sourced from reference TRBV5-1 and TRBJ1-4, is KAGVTQTPRYLIKTRGQQVTLSCSPISGHRSVSWYQQTPGQGLQFLFEYFSETQRNKGNFPGRFSGRQFSNSRSEMNVSTLELGDSALYLCASSLGGEDWKLFFGSGTQLSVL.

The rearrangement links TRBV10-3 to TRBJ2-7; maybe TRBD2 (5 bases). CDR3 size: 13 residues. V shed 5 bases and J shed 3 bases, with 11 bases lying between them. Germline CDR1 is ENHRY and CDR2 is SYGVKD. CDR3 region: CAISSGGYYEQYF. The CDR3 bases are TGTGCCATCAGTAGTGGCGGGTACTACGAGCAGTACTTC.

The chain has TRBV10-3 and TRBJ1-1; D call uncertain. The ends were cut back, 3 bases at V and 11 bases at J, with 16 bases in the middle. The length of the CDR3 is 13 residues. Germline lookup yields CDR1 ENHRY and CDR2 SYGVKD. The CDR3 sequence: CAISDVVGSKAFF. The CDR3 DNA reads TGTGCCATCAGTGATGTTGTAGGAAGCAAGGCTTTCTTT.

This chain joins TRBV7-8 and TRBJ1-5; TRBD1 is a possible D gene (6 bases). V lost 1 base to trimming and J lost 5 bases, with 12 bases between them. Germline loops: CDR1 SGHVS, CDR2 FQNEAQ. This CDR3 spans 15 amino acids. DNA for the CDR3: TGTGCCAGCAGCTTAGTGGGGGGCGCGGATCAGCCCCAGCATTTT. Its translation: CASSLVGGADQPQHF.